Listed here are 20 T cell receptor beta chains from one sample, sequenced in a study of beta chain features in type 1 diabetes. Reverse transcription of all isolated RNA meant that expressed TCRB transcripts were sequenced. Libraries were prepared by immunoSEQ multiplex PCR; TCRdb keeps only in-frame clonotypes and omits some of them. The table has 200,000 to 250,000 clones, about 25% seen once. The source material was central memory CD4+ T cells from blood. All receptors come from a young man in good health.

V is TRBV25-1 and J is TRBJ1-1; tentatively, D is TRBD1 (5 bases). The germline V gene has CDR1 MGHDK and CDR2 SYGVNS. Trimming left V 3 bases short and J 5 bases short, with 10 bases between. The CDR3 runs 13 residues. Here the CDR3 reads CASSDFRGTEAFF. CDR3 sequence (DNA): TGTGCCAGCAGTGATTTCCGGGGGACTGAAGCTTTCTTT.

The chain carries TRBV28 and TRBJ2-5, with a weak D call TRBD1 (5 bases). There are 13 residues in the CDR3. The V gene's germline CDR1 is MDHEN and CDR2 SYDVKM. The V end was cut by 5 bases, the J end by 2 bases, with 9 bases between. The CDR3 DNA reads TGTGCCAGCAGTGGGGCTGGGCAAGAGACCCAGTACTTC. Translating gives CASSGAGQETQYF.

The rearrangement joins TRBV29-1 to TRBJ2-1, with TRBD2 as a possible D gene (6 bases). CDR1 and CDR2 (germline): SQVTM, ANQGSEA. Trimming removed 2 bases at V and 2 bases at J, with 19 bases between. This CDR3 region has 17 residues. CDR3 region: CSVERDSLGGAYNEQFF. The CDR3 DNA follows: TGCAGCGTTGAAAGGGACTCACTAGGAGGGGCCTACAATGAGCAGTTCTTC.

This clone was seen repeatedly, ten times or more. This sequence joins TRBV6-5 and TRBJ2-7; 7 bases are a match to TRBD1. Germline V gene sequence: CDR1 MNHEY, CDR2 SVGAGI. Unmatched junction bases numbered 11, after V lost 7 bases and J lost 2 bases. The length of the CDR3 is 15 residues. Here the CDR3 reads CASKGGSFNPYEQYF. The CDR3, as DNA: TGTGCCAGCAAAGGGGGCTCGTTTAACCCCTACGAGCAGTACTTC.

A few counts support this clone. CDR3 sequence reads: CASSHDGGDEKLFF. DNA of the CDR3: TGTGCCAGCAGCCATGACGGGGGAGATGAAAAACTGTTTTTT. This rearrangement joins TRBV7-9 to TRBJ1-4, with D possibly being TRBD1 (5 bases). The CDR3 consists of 14 residues. The V gene lost 5 bases and the J gene lost 6 bases, with 13 bases spanning the gap. The germline V gene has CDR1 SEHNR and CDR2 FQNEAQ (reference sequence).

There are a few counts of this clone. The CDR3 sequence is CASSTGTVSQETQYF. The CDR3 DNA reads TGTGCCAGCAGCACCGGGACAGTGTCGCAAGAGACCCAGTACTTC. The chain combines TRBV7-2 with TRBJ2-5; 7 bases line up with TRBD1. V was pared by 5 bases and J by 2 bases, with 8 bases of the junction left unmatched. This CDR3 contains 15 residues. CDR1 SGHTA and CDR2 FQGNSA come from the germline V gene.

Of note for this clone: The sample holds other DNA sequences that translate to the same CDR3. The chain recombines TRBV29-1 with TRBJ1-1; D ambiguous. The CDR3 runs to 11 residues. CDR1 and CDR2 (germline): SQVTM, ANQGSEA. Trimming stripped 5 bases from V and 1 base from J, with 5 bases between. CDR3 sequence reads: CSVSQNTEAFF. CDR3 nucleotides: TGCAGCGTTTCTCAGAACACTGAAGCTTTCTTT.

The chain has TRBV28 and TRBJ2-2; TRBD2 matches 8 bases. Germline values: CDR1 MDHEN, CDR2 SYDVKM. The CDR3 totals 18 residues. V was pared by 2 bases and J by 4 bases, with 12 bases of the junction left unmatched. CDR3 DNA: TGTGCCAGCAGTTTAATCCGCCCCAGCGGGGGACCCACCGGGGAGCTGTTTTTT. Protein sequence: CASSLIRPSGGPTGELFF.

The rearrangement uses TRBV27 and TRBJ2-7; D not certain. Per the germline V gene, CDR1 is MNHEY and CDR2 is SMNVEV (reference sequence). The CDR3 is made up of 14 amino acids. The V end lost 4 bases, the J end lost 7 bases, and 17 bases lay between the germline ends. The CDR3 spells CASSSPALGSEQYF. The CDR3 DNA reads as TGTGCCAGCAGTTCCCCTGCATTGGGTTCGGAGCAGTACTTC.

This clone occurred a few times. This chain uses TRBV15 with TRBJ1-2, with a possible D match to TRBD1 (5 bases). Trimming removed 2 bases from V and 8 bases from J, with 18 bases in between. The CDR3 is 15 amino acids. The germline gives CDR1 LNHNV, CDR2 YYDKDF (reference sequence). The CDR3 DNA is TGTGCCACCAGCAGACGCAGGGAATTTGCGTTGGGCTACACCTTC. Its translation is CATSRRREFALGYTF.

J is TRBJ2-1 and V is TRBV28; 9 bases fit TRBD2. The germline V gene has CDR1 MDHEN and CDR2 SYDVKM. The V segment lost 2 bases and the J segment 6 bases; nucleotides outside the gene matches: 5. This CDR3 contains 15 residues. CDR3 coding DNA: TGTGCCAGCAGTTTACCCGCGGGAGGGGTCAATGAGCAGTTCTTC. This translates into CASSLPAGGVNEQFF.

There are a few counts of this clone. This rearrangement joins TRBV15 to TRBJ2-1, with TRBD2 matching 8 bases. J was trimmed by 6 bases and V by 4 bases; bases with no gene match: 8. CDR3 length: 15 residues. CDR1 and CDR2 from the germline V gene are LNHNV and YYDKDF (reference sequence). Here the CDR3 reads CATSTPDGGGNEQFF. The CDR3 bases are TGTGCCACCAGCACCCCGGACGGGGGGGGCAATGAGCAGTTCTTC.

The J gene is TRBJ2-6, the V gene TRBV19; 7 bases match TRBD1. This CDR3 is built from 18 residues. Germline CDR1 and CDR2: LNHDA and SQIVND (reference sequence). V lost 6 bases, J lost 2 bases, and 13 bases stayed unmatched. This CDR3 reads CASRKGGLYVTGANVLTF. Written as DNA, the CDR3 is TGTGCCAGTAGGAAAGGGGGCTTATATGTGACTGGGGCCAACGTCCTGACTTTC. Full variable domain (outside the CDR3, taken from reference TRBV19 and TRBJ2-6): DGGITQSPKYLFRKEGQNVTLSCEQNLNHDAMYWYRQDPGQGLRLIYYSQIVNDFQKGDIAEGYSVSREKKESFPLTVTSAQKNPTAFYLCASRKGGLYVTGANVLTFGAGSRLTVL.

This sequence joins TRBV7-9 and TRBJ2-5; 9 bases map to TRBD2. Germline CDR1 SEHNR, CDR2 FQNEAQ (reference sequence). V lost 1 base and J lost 1; bases outside the gene matches: 10. This CDR3 has 18 amino acids. In DNA form, the CDR3 reads TGTGCCAGCAGCTTAGAGCGGGGGGCGGCTCGGGCCCAAGAGACCCAGTACTTC. Its translation: CASSLERGAARAQETQYF.

This chain uses TRBV7-6 with TRBJ2-5, with D perhaps given as TRBD1 or TRBD2 (5 bases each). In germline, CDR1 is SGHVS, CDR2 FNYEAQ. The CDR3 contains 14 residues. V was trimmed by 5 bases and J by 5 bases, leaving 15 bases between them. The CDR3 coding sequence is TGTGCCAGCAGCAACCAGGGACCCGGGGAGACCCAGTACTTC. This codes for CASSNQGPGETQYF.

Here the CDR3 reads CASSQDMGLAGLNEQFF. CDR3 coding DNA: TGCGCCAGCAGCCAGGATATGGGACTAGCGGGACTCAATGAGCAGTTCTTC. The gene calls are TRBV4-3 and TRBJ2-1; 13 bases align to TRBD2. Unmatched junction bases numbered 8, after V lost 3 bases and J lost 6 bases. The germline V gene encodes CDR1 LGHNA and CDR2 YSLEER. This CDR3 spans 17 amino acids.

The chain employs TRBV29-1 and TRBJ2-5; 12 bases line up with TRBD2. V was clipped by 4 bases and J by 2 bases; unmatched bases: 5. CDR1 is SQVTM and CDR2 is ANQGSEA in the germline V gene. The CDR3 contains 15 residues. CDR3 loop: CSVAGLAGKQETQYF. CDR3 nucleotide sequence: TGCAGCGTTGCAGGACTAGCGGGGAAACAAGAGACCCAGTACTTC.

The V and J genes are TRBV28 and TRBJ1-2, with D possibly matching TRBD1 (6 bases). CDR3 size: 13 residues. CDR1 and CDR2 (germline): MDHEN, SYDVKM. With 2 bases removed from V and 8 bases from J, the gap between germline ends came to 12 bases. CDR3 DNA: TGTGCCAGCAGTTTAGACCAGGGGAGAGGCTACACCTTC. The encoded protein is CASSLDQGRGYTF.

V and J are TRBV11-2 and TRBJ2-7, with D unresolved. CDR3 length: 13 amino acids. Trimming cost V 6 bases and J 2 bases, with 11 bases left between them. The V gene's germline CDR1 is SGHAT and CDR2 FQNNGV. The CDR3 region is CASSTGWAYEQYF. DNA for the CDR3: TGTGCCAGCAGTACCGGGTGGGCCTACGAGCAGTACTTC.

The J gene is TRBJ2-3, the V gene TRBV6-5; D possibly matches TRBD1 or TRBD2 (6 bases each). CDR3 length equals 15 residues. Trimming pared 2 bases from V and 0 bases from J, leaving 9 bases between. CDR1 is MNHEY and CDR2 is SVGAGI in the germline V gene. CDR3 region: CASSYTGASTDTQYF. In nucleotides, the CDR3 is TGTGCCAGCAGTTACACGGGGGCTAGCACAGATACGCAGTATTTT.